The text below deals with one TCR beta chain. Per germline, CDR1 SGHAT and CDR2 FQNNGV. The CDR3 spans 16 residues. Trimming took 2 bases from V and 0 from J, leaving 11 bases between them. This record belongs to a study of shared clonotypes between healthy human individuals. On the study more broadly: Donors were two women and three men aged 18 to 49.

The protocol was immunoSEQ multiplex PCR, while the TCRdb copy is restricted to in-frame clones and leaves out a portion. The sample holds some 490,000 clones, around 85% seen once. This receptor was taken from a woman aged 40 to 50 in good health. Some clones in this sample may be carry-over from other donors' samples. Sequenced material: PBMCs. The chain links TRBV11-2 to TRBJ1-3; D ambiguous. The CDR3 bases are TGTGCCAGCAGCTTATCGTCAGAGAGCTCTGGAAACACCATATATTTT. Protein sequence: CASSLSSESSGNTIYF.